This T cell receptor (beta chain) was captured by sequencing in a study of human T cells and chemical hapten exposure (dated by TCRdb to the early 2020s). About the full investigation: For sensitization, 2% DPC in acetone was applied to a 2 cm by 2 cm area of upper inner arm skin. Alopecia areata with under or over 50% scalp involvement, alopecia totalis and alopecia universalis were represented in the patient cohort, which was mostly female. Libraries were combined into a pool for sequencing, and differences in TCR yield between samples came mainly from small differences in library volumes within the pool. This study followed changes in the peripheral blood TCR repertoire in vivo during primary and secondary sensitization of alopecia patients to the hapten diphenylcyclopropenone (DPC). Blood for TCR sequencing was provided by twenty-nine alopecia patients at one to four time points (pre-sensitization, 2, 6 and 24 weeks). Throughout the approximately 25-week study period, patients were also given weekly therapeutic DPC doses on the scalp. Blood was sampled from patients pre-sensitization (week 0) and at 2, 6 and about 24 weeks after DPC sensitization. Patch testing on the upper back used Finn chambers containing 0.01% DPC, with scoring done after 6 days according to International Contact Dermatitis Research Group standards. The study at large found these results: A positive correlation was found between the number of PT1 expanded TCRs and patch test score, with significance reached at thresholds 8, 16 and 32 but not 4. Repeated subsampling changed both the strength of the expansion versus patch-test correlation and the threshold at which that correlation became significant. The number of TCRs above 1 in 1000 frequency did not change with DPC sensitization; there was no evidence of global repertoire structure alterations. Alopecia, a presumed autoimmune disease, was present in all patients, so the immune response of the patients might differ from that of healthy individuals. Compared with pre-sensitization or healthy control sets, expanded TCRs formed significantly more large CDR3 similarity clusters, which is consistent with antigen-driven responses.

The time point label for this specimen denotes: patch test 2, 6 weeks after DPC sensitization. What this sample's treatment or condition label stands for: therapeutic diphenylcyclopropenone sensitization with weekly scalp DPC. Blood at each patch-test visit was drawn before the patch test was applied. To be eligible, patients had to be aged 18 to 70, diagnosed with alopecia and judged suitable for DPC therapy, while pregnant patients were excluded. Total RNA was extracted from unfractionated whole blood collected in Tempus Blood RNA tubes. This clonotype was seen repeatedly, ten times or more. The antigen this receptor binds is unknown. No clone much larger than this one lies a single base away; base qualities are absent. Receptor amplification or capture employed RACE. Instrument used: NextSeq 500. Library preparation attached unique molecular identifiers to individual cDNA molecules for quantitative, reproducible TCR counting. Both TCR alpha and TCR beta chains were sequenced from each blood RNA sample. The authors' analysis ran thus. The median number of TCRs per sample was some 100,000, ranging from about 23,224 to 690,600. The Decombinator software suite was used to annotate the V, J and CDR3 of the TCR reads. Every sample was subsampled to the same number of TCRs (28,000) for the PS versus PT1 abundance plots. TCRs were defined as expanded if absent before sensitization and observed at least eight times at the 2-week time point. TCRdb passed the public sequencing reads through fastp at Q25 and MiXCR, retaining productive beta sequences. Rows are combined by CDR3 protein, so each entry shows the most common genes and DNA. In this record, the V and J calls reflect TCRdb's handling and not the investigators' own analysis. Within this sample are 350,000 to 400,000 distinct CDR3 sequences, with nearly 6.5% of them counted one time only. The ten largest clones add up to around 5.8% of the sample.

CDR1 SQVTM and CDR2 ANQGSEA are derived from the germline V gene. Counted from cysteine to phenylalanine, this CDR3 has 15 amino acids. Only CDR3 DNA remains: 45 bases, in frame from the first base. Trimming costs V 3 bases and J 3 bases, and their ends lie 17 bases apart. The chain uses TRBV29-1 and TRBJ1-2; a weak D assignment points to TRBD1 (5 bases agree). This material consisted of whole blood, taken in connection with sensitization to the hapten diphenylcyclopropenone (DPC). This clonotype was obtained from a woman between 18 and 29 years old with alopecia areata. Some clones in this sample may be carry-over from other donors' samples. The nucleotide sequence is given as TGCAGCGTTGAGGACGGGACCCTGGGCGACTATGGCTACACCTTC. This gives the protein CSVEDGTLGDYGYTF.